These T cell receptor beta chains were read from a single sample in a study of cytomegalovirus exposure and HLA in healthy donors. The protocol was immunoSEQ multiplex PCR, while the TCRdb copy is restricted to in-frame clones and leaves out a portion. This sample has 150,000 to 200,000 clones, with 80% to 85% found just once. Sequenced sample: PBMCs. The receptor source for this set is a male donor in good health and CMV-seropositive. The CDR3 runs from the conserved cysteine through the conserved F or W. The D gene is left open where the match is weak. Clone sizes are given selectively: once, few, many, or a class where the clone is expanded.

>TRBD1|TRBJ1-1|few|TRBV9
CASSYGTGGNTEAFF
TGTGCCAGCAGCTATGGGACAGGGGGGAACACTGAAGCTTTCTTT
>TRBD2|TRBJ2-7|few|TRBV5-1
CASSFLAGNSYEQYF
TGCGCCAGCAGCTTCCTAGCGGGGAACTCCTACGAGCAGTACTTC
>-|TRBJ2-2|-|TRBV30
CAWSVRGRANTGELFF
TGTGCCTGGAGTGTAAGAGGCAGGGCGAACACCGGGGAGCTGTTTTTT
>-|TRBJ2-3|-|TRBV5-4
CASSLDGQTTDTQYF
TGTGCCAGCAGCTTGGATGGACAGACCACAGATACGCAGTATTTT
>-|TRBJ2-7|-|TRBV4-1
CASSHANGVGDEQYF
TGCGCCAGCAGCCACGCGAACGGAGTGGGAGACGAGCAGTACTTC
>-|TRBJ1-1|-|TRBV5-6
CASSLVQGEAFF
TGTGCCAGCAGCTTGGTACAGGGTGAAGCTTTCTTT
>-|TRBJ2-1|-|TRBV5-4
CASSQDNYNEQFF
TGTGCCAGCAGCCAGGACAACTACAATGAGCAGTTCTTC
>-|TRBJ2-6|-|TRBV15
CATSGRGSGANGLTF
TGTGCCACCAGCGGTCGTGGGTCTGGGGCCAACGGCCTGACTTTC
>-|TRBJ1-1|-|TRBV4-1
CASSQEEGDRRAFF
TGCGCCAGCAGCCAAGAGGAAGGCGACCGGAGGGCTTTCTTT
>TRBD1|TRBJ1-5|-|TRBV7-8
CASSRNRDSSFNQPQHF
TGTGCCAGCAGCCGAAACCGGGACAGCAGTTTCAATCAGCCCCAGCATTTT
>TRBD2|TRBJ2-1|few|TRBV5-4
CASSPAAGGVYNEQFF
TGTGCCAGCAGCCCCGCTGCGGGGGGGGTGTACAATGAGCAGTTCTTC
>-|TRBJ1-2|-|TRBV6-5
CASSQEANYGYTF
TGTGCCAGCAGCCAGGAAGCTAACTATGGCTACACCTTC
>TRBD1|TRBJ1-1|-|TRBV7-6
CASSLASTGGPEAFF
TGTGCCAGCAGCTTAGCGTCGACAGGGGGCCCTGAAGCTTTCTTT
>TRBD2|TRBJ2-3|few|TRBV7-2
CASSFLTSGDSF
TGTGCCAGCAGCTTCCTAACTAGCGGGGATTCTTTT
>-|TRBJ1-5|-|TRBV7-9
CASSKAGLSNQPQHF
TGTGCCAGCAGCAAAGCAGGGTTAAGCAATCAGCCCCAGCATTTT
>TRBD1|TRBJ1-4|-|TRBV7-9
CASSSPAGQGQSTNEKLFF
TGTGCCAGCAGCTCCCCGGCGGGACAGGGGCAATCAACTAATGAAAAACTGTTTTTT
>-|TRBJ1-5|-|TRBV9
CASSVGGGQPQHF
TGTGCCAGCAGTGTTGGTGGAGGGCAGCCCCAGCATTTT
>-|TRBJ1-5|few|TRBV30
CAWSVQESQPQHF
TGTGCCTGGAGTGTACAGGAGTCTCAGCCCCAGCATTTT
>-|TRBJ2-5|-|TRBV6-5
CASRTGETQYF
TGTGCCAGCAGGACCGGGGAGACCCAGTACTTC
>-|TRBJ2-5|-|TRBV28
CASHEDSSEQYF
TGTGCCAGCCATGAGGACAGTTCAGAGCAGTACTTC
>-|TRBJ2-6|-|TRBV5-8
CASSSVVRVGSGANGLTF
TGTGCCAGCAGCTCAGTGGTCCGGGTAGGGTCTGGGGCCAACGGCCTGACTTTC
>-|TRBJ2-1|-|TRBV9
CASSAAWVGGSYNEQFF
TGTGCCAGCAGCGCCGCGTGGGTTGGCGGGTCCTACAATGAGCAGTTCTTC
>TRBD1|TRBJ2-7|-|TRBV19
CASSYGQGTYEQYF
TGTGCCAGTAGTTATGGACAGGGAACCTACGAGCAGTACTTC
>-|TRBJ1-1|-|TRBV5-4
CASSPGQLGTEAFF
TGTGCCAGCAGCCCCGGACAGCTGGGGACTGAAGCTTTCTTT
>TRBD1|TRBJ2-7|-|TRBV5-1
CASSLEGTGGTYEQYF
TGCGCCAGCAGCTTGGAAGGGACAGGGGGAACCTACGAGCAGTACTTC
>TRBD2|TRBJ2-3|-|TRBV9
CASSTAGEGTDTQYF
TGTGCCAGCAGCACAGCGGGGGAGGGTACAGATACGCAGTATTTT
>TRBD2|TRBJ2-1|-|TRBV6-1
CASSDFSGRAKDEQFF
TGTGCCAGCAGTGATTTTAGCGGGAGGGCCAAGGATGAGCAGTTCTTC
>-|TRBJ1-1|once|TRBV7-8
CASSFRRTANTEAFF
TGTGCCAGCAGCTTTCGACGGACAGCGAACACTGAAGCTTTCTTT
>TRBD1|TRBJ1-5|-|TRBV19
CASSGGQGHQPQHF
TGTGCCAGTAGTGGCGGACAGGGCCATCAGCCCCAGCATTTT
>TRBD2|TRBJ2-1|-|TRBV19
CASSTSGNEQFF
TGTGCCAGTAGTACTAGCGGCAATGAGCAGTTCTTC
>TRBD1|TRBJ2-6|once|TRBV30
CAWGPRTGGTGANGLTF
TGTGCCTGGGGCCCTCGGACAGGGGGCACTGGGGCCAACGGCCTGACTTTC
>TRBD2|TRBJ2-5|-|TRBV10-1
CASSESGGLAGGPGETQYF
TGCGCCAGCAGTGAGTCGGGTGGACTAGCGGGAGGGCCAGGAGAGACCCAGTACTTC
>TRBD2|TRBJ2-5|-|TRBV6-5
CASSYLSGGSETQYF
TGTGCCAGCAGTTACTTATCGGGGGGGTCGGAGACCCAGTACTTC
>TRBD1|TRBJ2-2|-|TRBV19
CASSPGQGWPGELFF
TGTGCCAGTAGTCCAGGACAGGGTTGGCCCGGGGAGCTGTTTTTT
>TRBD2|TRBJ2-5|-|TRBV6-6
CASSLAGASTQYF
TGTGCCAGCAGCTTAGCGGGGGCATCGACCCAGTACTTC
>TRBD1|TRBJ1-1|-|TRBV9
CASSGGQGAVVEAFF
TGTGCCAGCAGCGGCGGACAGGGGGCGGTCGTCGAAGCATTCTTT
>-|TRBJ1-1|-|TRBV14
CASRTQGVTEAFF
TGTGCCAGCAGGACACAGGGAGTGACTGAAGCTTTCTTT
>-|TRBJ2-5|-|TRBV28
CASSLGQVQETQYF
TGTGCCAGCAGTTTAGGTCAGGTCCAAGAGACCCAGTACTTC
>-|TRBJ2-7|-|TRBV10-1
CASSDGTTEQYF
TGCGCCAGCAGTGATGGGACAACCGAGCAGTACTTC
>TRBD1|TRBJ1-1|-|TRBV10-2
CASSLQGAFTEAFF
TGCGCCAGCAGCTTACAGGGGGCTTTCACTGAAGCTTTCTTT
>TRBD1|TRBJ1-1|-|TRBV18
CASSPQQGENTEAFF
TGTGCCAGCTCTCCCCAACAGGGGGAGAACACTGAAGCTTTCTTT
>TRBD1|TRBJ2-3|-|TRBV14
CASSPIGTGFADTQYF
TGTGCCAGCAGCCCTATAGGGACAGGGTTTGCAGATACGCAGTATTTT
>TRBD1|TRBJ1-5|-|TRBV27
CASSDRAWGNQPQHF
TGTGCCAGCAGTGACAGGGCCTGGGGCAATCAGCCCCAGCATTTT
>TRBD2|TRBJ2-5|-|TRBV5-4
CASRTGGPQETQYF
TGTGCCAGTCGGACGGGGGGGCCCCAAGAGACCCAGTACTTC
>-|TRBJ2-7|-|TRBV30
CAWSLPGVYRYEQYF
TGTGCCTGGAGTCTTCCTGGTGTTTACCGCTACGAGCAGTACTTC
>TRBD1|TRBJ2-5|-|TRBV27
CASSRQGIGETQYF
TGTGCCAGCAGTAGACAGGGTATTGGAGAGACCCAGTACTTC
>-|TRBJ2-1|-|TRBV18
CASSPVSGVLNEQFF
TGTGCCAGCTCACCAGTTTCCGGGGTATTGAATGAGCAGTTCTTC
>TRBD1|TRBJ2-4|once|TRBV6-1
CASSEGDQGVINSQYF
TGTGCCAGCAGTGAAGGGGACCAGGGGGTTATAAACAGTCAGTACTTC
>-|TRBJ1-1|-|TRBV10-3
CAISGTANTEAFF
TGTGCCATCAGTGGGACAGCTAACACTGAAGCTTTCTTT
>-|TRBJ2-2|once|TRBV4-1
CASSPYRVGNTGELFF
TGCGCCAGCAGCCCTTACAGGGTGGGGAACACCGGGGAGCTGTTTTTT
>TRBD1|TRBJ1-5|-|TRBV2
CASSENQGQQPQHF
TGCGCCAGCAGTGAAAACCAGGGACAGCAGCCCCAGCATTTT